Shown below are 18 T cell receptor beta chains from a single sample sequenced in a study of shared clonotypes between healthy human individuals. Data came from immunoSEQ multiplex PCR; TCRdb stores just in-frame clones and leaves some out. The sample lists 450,000 or so clones, over 60% seen once, with around 11% in the top ten. Sequenced input: PBMCs. Receptors originate from a woman between 40 and 55 years old in good health. Some clones in this sample may be carry-over from other donors' samples.

The chain links TRBV28 to TRBJ1-2; D possibly corresponds to TRBD1 (6 bases). The ends were cut back, 6 bases at V and 1 base at J, with 12 bases in the middle. The CDR3 covers 14 residues. CDR1 is MDHEN and CDR2 is SYDVKM in the germline V gene. The CDR3 loop is CASRPTGYNYGYTF. CDR3 nucleotides: TGTGCCAGCAGACCTACAGGGTATAACTATGGCTACACCTTC.

Many counts were recorded for this clone. CDR3 nucleotide sequence: TGTGCCAGCAGACGGACAGGGGATCAGCCCCAGCATTTT. It codes for CASRRTGDQPQHF. This chain connects TRBV28 to TRBJ1-5, with 9 positions matching TRBD1. Germline trimming cut 6 bases from V and 5 bases from J; bases unmatched to any gene: 2. The CDR3 extends over 13 amino acids. CDR1 is MDHEN and CDR2 is SYDVKM in the germline V gene.

This clone has only a few counts. The chain has TRBV11-2 and TRBJ1-1, with D possibly matching TRBD1 (5 bases). The V and J ends lost 1 base and 8 bases respectively, with 17 bases between them. Germline loops: CDR1 SGHAT, CDR2 FQNNGV. The CDR3 runs to 15 residues. CDR3 protein: CASSLAQGWGVEAFF. The CDR3 nucleotides read TGTGCCAGCAGCTTAGCCCAGGGCTGGGGGGTAGAAGCTTTCTTT.

This clone was seen a handful of times. The chain has TRBV6-6 and TRBJ1-5, with unresolved D. Deletions cut 4 bases from V and 5 bases from J, with 9 bases between. CDR1 and CDR2 from the germline V gene are MNHNY and SVGAGI (reference sequence). The length of the CDR3 is 13 residues. The CDR3 spells CASSSTTDQPQHF. DNA of the CDR3: TGTGCCAGCAGTTCCACGACGGATCAGCCCCAGCATTTT.

In regard to this clone: This sample also contains other DNA sequences that code for the same CDR3. The chain employs TRBV7-9 and TRBJ2-7; D unresolved. The germline V and J ends were trimmed by 0 bases and 2 bases, with 8 bases remaining between them. The CDR3 consists of 14 residues. Looked up from germline, CDR1 is SEHNR and CDR2 is FQNEAQ (reference sequence). Here the CDR3 reads CASSLAGTAYEQYF. Written as DNA, the CDR3 is TGTGCCAGCAGCTTAGCGGGAACTGCCTACGAGCAGTACTTC.

The chain links TRBV18 to TRBJ1-1; no reliable D call. Germline lookup yields CDR1 KGHSH and CDR2 LQKENI. Trimming stripped 3 bases from V and 1 base from J, with 18 bases between. This CDR3 contains 17 residues. CDR3 sequence reads: CASSPSGWAEKNTEAFF. CDR3 DNA: TGTGCCAGCTCACCGTCCGGATGGGCAGAAAAGAACACTGAAGCTTTCTTT.

This clone was counted ten times or more. This chain links TRBV15 with TRBJ2-5; tentatively, D is TRBD2 (5 bases). The ends were cut back, 1 base at V and 4 bases at J, with 16 bases in the middle. Germline V lookup: CDR1 LNHNV, CDR2 YYDKDF (reference sequence). This CDR3 spans 16 amino acids. The CDR3 reads CATSRARLPRGETQYF. DNA for the CDR3: TGTGCCACCAGCAGAGCCCGATTACCTCGGGGAGAGACCCAGTACTTC.

A few counts support this clone. This sequence joins TRBV7-2 and TRBJ1-5; D is ambiguous. The CDR3 has 13 residues. CDR1 is SGHTA, CDR2 FQGNSA, per germline. The V end was cut by 4 bases, the J end by 5 bases, with 9 bases between. The CDR3 loop is CASSSRVDQPQHF. Written as DNA, the CDR3 is TGTGCCAGCAGCTCTAGGGTTGATCAGCCCCAGCATTTT.

V gene TRBV25-1 combines with J gene TRBJ1-4; 10 nucleotides align to TRBD1. The ends lost 5 bases at V and 5 bases at J; junction bases unmatched: 5. This CDR3 has 15 amino acids. Looked up from germline, CDR1 is MGHDK and CDR2 is SYGVNS. The CDR3 sequence is CASSPWTGGNEKLFF. The CDR3 DNA sequence: TGTGCCAGCAGTCCCTGGACAGGGGGGAATGAAAAACTGTTTTTT.

The rearrangement links TRBV7-2 to TRBJ2-7; D may be TRBD2 (5 bases). Per germline, CDR1 SGHTA and CDR2 FQGNSA. V lost 3 bases, J lost 0 bases, and 9 bases lay in between. CDR3 length: 14 amino acids. The CDR3 region is CASSFGGASYEQYF. DNA of the CDR3: TGTGCCAGCAGCTTTGGAGGCGCCTCCTACGAGCAGTACTTC.

In its sample, this clone was seen many times. The J gene is TRBJ2-7, the V gene TRBV10-1; TRBD2 might be the D (6 bases). The CDR3 is 13 residues long. The V gene's germline CDR1 is WNHNN and CDR2 SYGVQD (reference sequence). Trimming removed 6 bases at V and 7 bases at J, with 16 bases between. This CDR3 reads CASSGGLRGEQYF. Here the CDR3 DNA reads TGCGCCAGCAGCGGTGGACTACGGGGTGAGCAGTACTTC.

The chain has TRBV9 and TRBJ2-2; D gene unclear. Germline CDR1 SGDLS, CDR2 YYNGEE. Trimming cost V 4 bases and J 5 bases, with 6 bases left between them. The CDR3 sequence is 12 residues long. The CDR3 region has the DNA TGTGCCAGCAGCAGGGTGACCGGGGAGCTGTTTTTT. It is translated as CASSRVTGELFF.

The genes are TRBV29-1 and TRBJ2-6; 9 bases agree with TRBD1. V trimming: 2 bases; J trimming: 0 bases; junction bases outside the gene matches: 8. The CDR3 has 18 amino acids. CDR1 and CDR2 (germline): SQVTM, ANQGSEA. CDR3: CSVEFLGQGGSGANVLTF. For the CDR3, the DNA is TGCAGCGTTGAATTTTTGGGACAGGGAGGCTCTGGGGCCAACGTCCTGACTTTC. The entire variable domain, with the rest obtained from reference TRBV29-1 and TRBJ2-6, is as follows: SAVISQKPSRDICQRGTSLTIQCQVDSQVTMMFWYRQQPGQSLTLIATANQGSEATYESGFVIDKFPISRPNLTFSTLTVSNMSPEDSSIYLCSVEFLGQGGSGANVLTFGAGSRLTVL.

Of note for this clone: A read error likely explains this, since a far larger clone differs by one base. The same CDR3 is also encoded by other DNA sequences in this sample. This chain joins TRBV7-9 and TRBJ2-3; D gene ambiguous. V shed 3 bases and J shed 3 bases, with 19 bases lying between them. The length of the CDR3 is 17 residues. Germline V gene sequence: CDR1 SEHNR, CDR2 FQNEAQ (reference sequence). The CDR3 nucleotides are TGTGCCAGCAGCTTGGGTCTGGGATTAACGCTTACAGATACGCAGTATTTT. Amino acid sequence: CASSLGLGLTLTDTQYF.

V gene TRBV20-1 combines with J gene TRBJ1-2; the match to TRBD1 covers 7 bases. CDR3 length: 11 residues. Germline lookup yields CDR1 DFQATT and CDR2 SNEGSKA (reference sequence). The ends lost 8 bases at V and 4 bases at J; junction bases unmatched: 4. The CDR3 sequence is CSTGASYGYTF. DNA for the CDR3: TGCAGTACAGGGGCCTCCTATGGCTACACCTTC.

This clone was counted only a few times. The V gene is TRBV6-1, the J gene TRBJ1-1; no firm D call. The V gene lost 7 bases and the J gene lost 6 bases, with 21 bases spanning the gap. The germline gives CDR1 MNHNS, CDR2 SASEGT. CDR3 length equals 15 residues. The chain's CDR3 is CASTHGKSGSPEAFF. The CDR3 DNA sequence: TGTGCCAGCACCCATGGAAAGTCAGGATCTCCTGAAGCTTTCTTT.

The CDR3 bases are TGTGCCAGTATGAGGGGGCAGGTTGGTGGCTACACCTTC. Translated, it gives CASMRGQVGGYTF. V usage is TRBV19 and J usage is TRBJ1-2; 7 bases are a match to TRBD1. CDR3 size: 13 residues. V was pared by 7 bases and J by 7 bases, with 9 bases of the junction left unmatched. Germline V lookup: CDR1 LNHDA, CDR2 SQIVND (reference sequence).

The chain recombines TRBV6-4 with TRBJ1-4; 8 positions agree with TRBD1. CDR1 is MRHNA, CDR2 SNTAGT, per germline. V shed 6 bases and J 3 bases; nucleotides not matched to a gene: 0. The CDR3 length is 13 residues. CDR3 nucleotides: TGTGCCAGCAGACAGGGGGCTAATGAAAAACTGTTTTTT. This encodes CASRQGANEKLFF.